A single sample is the source of the 4 T cell receptor beta chains below, sequenced in a study of T cells in women clearing cervical HPV infection. Method: immunoSEQ multiplex PCR; TCRdb's copy keeps in-frame clones and lacks some. The sample table sets out around 21,000 clones. The sequenced sample consisted of blood buffy coat. The receptor source for this set is a woman between 18 and 70 years old with a cervical HPV16 infection that either progressed to CIN3+ or cleared (not recorded which).

As to this clone: The read ends 3 residues shy of where the CDR3 ends; the end is completed using the germline J gene. J is TRBJ2-2 and V is TRBV20-1; 11 bases map to TRBD2. Unmatched junction bases numbered 8, after V lost 4 bases and J lost 7 bases. The germline V gene encodes CDR1 DFQATT and CDR2 SNEGSKA (reference sequence). CDR3 size: 15 residues. The CDR3 loop is CSATPTSGSIGELFF. The sequenced part of the CDR3 DNA is TGCAGTGCTACGCCAACTAGCGGGAGTATCGGGGAG.

Concerning this clone: With the read ending 3 residues before the CDR3 end, the germline J gene is used to fill in that end. The chain carries TRBV18 and TRBJ2-7; 7 bases align to TRBD1. Germline V lookup: CDR1 KGHSH, CDR2 LQKENI. The CDR3 covers 15 residues. V dropped 6 bases and J dropped 2; count of bases not matched to a gene: 10. CDR3 DNA (partial): TGTGCCAGCTCTTACATACAGGGGCCCACCTACGAG. Translated, it gives CASSYIQGPTYE. The entire CDR3 is CASSYIQGPTYEQYF.

Regarding this clone: From the germline J gene comes the end of the CDR3, since the read stops 3 residues before it. This rearrangement joins TRBV5-1 to TRBJ2-5; 11 bases map to TRBD2. Germline V gene lookup returns CDR1 SGHRS and CDR2 YFSETQ. This CDR3 is built from 14 residues. J lost 5 bases, V lost 5 bases, and 5 bases had no gene match. This chain's CDR3 is CASSTSGSTETQYF. CDR3 bases read: TGCGCCAGCAGTACTAGCGGGAGTACGGAGACC.

For this clone: Read sequence stops 3 residues before the CDR3 end, and the germline J gene provides the missing end. V usage is TRBV2 and J usage is TRBJ1-5, with a possible D match to TRBD1 (5 bases). The CDR3 extends over 15 amino acids. Trimming took off 6 bases at V and 0 bases at J, with 12 bases between the two ends. Germline assignment: CDR1 SNHLY and CDR2 FYNNEI. This CDR3 is CASSPGHSSNQPQHF. The CDR3 DNA, read in part, is TGTGCCAGCAGCCCCGGACATAGTAGCAATCAGCCC.